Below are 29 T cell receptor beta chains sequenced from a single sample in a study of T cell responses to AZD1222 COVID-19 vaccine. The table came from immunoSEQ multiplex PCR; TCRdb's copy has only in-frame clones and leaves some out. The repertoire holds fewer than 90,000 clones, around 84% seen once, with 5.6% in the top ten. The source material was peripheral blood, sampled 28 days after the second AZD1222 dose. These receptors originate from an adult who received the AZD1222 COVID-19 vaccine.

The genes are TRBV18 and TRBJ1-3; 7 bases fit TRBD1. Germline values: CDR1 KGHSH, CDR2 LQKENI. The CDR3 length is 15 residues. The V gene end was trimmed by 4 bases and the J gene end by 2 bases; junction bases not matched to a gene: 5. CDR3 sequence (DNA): TGTGCCAGCTCACGGGAGGGGGCGACTGGAAACACCATATATTTT. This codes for CASSREGATGNTIYF.

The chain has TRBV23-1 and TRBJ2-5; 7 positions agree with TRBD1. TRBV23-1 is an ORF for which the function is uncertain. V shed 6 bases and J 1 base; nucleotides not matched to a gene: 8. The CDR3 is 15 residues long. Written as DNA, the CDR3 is TGCGCCAGCAGCCAGAACAGGGGTACCCAAGAGACCCAGTACTTC. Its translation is CASSQNRGTQETQYF.

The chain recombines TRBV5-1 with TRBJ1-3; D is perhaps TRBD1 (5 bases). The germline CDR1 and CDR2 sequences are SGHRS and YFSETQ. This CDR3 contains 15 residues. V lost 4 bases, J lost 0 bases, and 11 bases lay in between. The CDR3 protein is CASSPGQDSGNTIYF. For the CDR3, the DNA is TGCGCCAGCAGCCCGGGGCAGGACTCTGGAAACACCATATATTTT.

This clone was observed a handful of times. CDR3 sequence (DNA): TGTGCCAGCAGCTTAGCGGTTAACTCGTATGGCTACACCTTC. This gives the protein CASSLAVNSYGYTF. The chain links TRBV7-2 to TRBJ1-2; D not certain. The CDR3 is made up of 14 amino acids. Trimming stripped 0 bases from V and 5 bases from J, with 10 bases between. The germline V gene encodes CDR1 SGHTA and CDR2 FQGNSA.

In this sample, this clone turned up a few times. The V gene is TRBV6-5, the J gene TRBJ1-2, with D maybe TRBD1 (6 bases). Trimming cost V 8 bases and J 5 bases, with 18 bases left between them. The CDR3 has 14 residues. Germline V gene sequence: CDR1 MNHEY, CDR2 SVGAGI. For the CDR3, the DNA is TGTGCCAGCTCCCAAGCCGCAGGGGAATATGGCTACACCTTC. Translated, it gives CASSQAAGEYGYTF.

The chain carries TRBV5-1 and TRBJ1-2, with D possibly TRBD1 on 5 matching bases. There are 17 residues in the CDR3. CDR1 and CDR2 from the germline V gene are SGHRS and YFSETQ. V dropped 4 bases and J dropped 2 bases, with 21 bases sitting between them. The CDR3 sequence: CASSLGVSTGFNYGYTF. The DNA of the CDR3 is TGCGCCAGCAGCCTGGGCGTAAGTACAGGCTTCAACTATGGCTACACCTTC.

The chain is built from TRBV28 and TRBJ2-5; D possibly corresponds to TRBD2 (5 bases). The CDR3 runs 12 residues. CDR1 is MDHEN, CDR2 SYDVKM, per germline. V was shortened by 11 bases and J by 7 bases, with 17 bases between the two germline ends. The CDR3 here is CASRTGLGTQYF. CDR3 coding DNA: TGTGCCTCCAGGACGGGGTTGGGGACCCAGTACTTC.

CDR3 amino acids: CASSQDLGAFDSGNTIYF. DNA of the CDR3: TGTGCCAGCAGCCAAGATTTGGGGGCGTTCGACTCTGGAAACACCATATATTTT. This chain joins TRBV4-2 and TRBJ1-3; D possibly corresponds to TRBD1 (6 bases). The CDR3 has 18 residues. V lost 0 bases to trimming and J lost 0 bases, with 15 bases between them. Germline-derived CDR1 and CDR2 are LGHNA and YNFKEQ.

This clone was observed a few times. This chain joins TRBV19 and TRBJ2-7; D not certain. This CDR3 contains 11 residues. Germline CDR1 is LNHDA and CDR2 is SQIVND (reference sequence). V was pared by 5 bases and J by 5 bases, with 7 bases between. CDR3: CASSYGDEQYF. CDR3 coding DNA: TGTGCCAGTAGTTATGGGGACGAGCAGTACTTC.

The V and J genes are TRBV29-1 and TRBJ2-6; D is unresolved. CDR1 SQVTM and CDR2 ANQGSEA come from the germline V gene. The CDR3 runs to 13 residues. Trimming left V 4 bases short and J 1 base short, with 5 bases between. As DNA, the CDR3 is TGCAGCGTTGGGCTATCTGGGGCCAACGTCCTGACTTTC. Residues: CSVGLSGANVLTF.

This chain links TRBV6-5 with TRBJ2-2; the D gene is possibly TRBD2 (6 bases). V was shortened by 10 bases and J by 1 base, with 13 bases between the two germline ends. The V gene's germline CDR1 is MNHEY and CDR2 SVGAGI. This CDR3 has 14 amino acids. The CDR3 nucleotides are TGTGCCACCGGGCGGGGCTTGAACACCGGGGAGCTGTTTTTT. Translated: CATGRGLNTGELFF.

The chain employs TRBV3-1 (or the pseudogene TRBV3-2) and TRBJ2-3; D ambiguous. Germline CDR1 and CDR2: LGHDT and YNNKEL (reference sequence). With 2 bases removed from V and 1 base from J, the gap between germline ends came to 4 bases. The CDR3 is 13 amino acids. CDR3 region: CASSQTRTDTQYF. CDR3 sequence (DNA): TGTGCCAGCAGCCAAACCCGCACAGATACGCAGTATTTT.

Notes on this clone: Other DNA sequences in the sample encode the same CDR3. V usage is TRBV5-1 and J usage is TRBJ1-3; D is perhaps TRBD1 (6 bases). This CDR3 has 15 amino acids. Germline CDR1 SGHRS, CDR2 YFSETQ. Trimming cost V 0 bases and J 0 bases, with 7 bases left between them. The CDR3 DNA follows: TGCGCCAGCAGCTTGGAGACAGGCTCTGGAAACACCATATATTTT. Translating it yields CASSLETGSGNTIYF.

CDR3 in amino acids: CASSQGDRGFSGNTIYF. CDR3 nucleotide sequence: TGTGCCAGCAGCCAAGGGGACAGGGGCTTCTCTGGAAACACCATATATTTT. The chain joins TRBV5-6 to TRBJ1-3; 10 bases fit TRBD1. Trimming at V came to 4 bases and at J to 0 bases, leaving 7 bases not matched to a gene. Germline lookup yields CDR1 SGHDT and CDR2 YYEEEE. The CDR3 runs 17 residues. The variable domain in full, with the rest retrieved from reference TRBV5-6 and TRBJ1-3, is DAGVTQSPTHLIKTRGQQVTLRCSPKSGHDTVSWYQQALGQGPQFIFQYYEEEERQRGNFPDRFSGHQFPNYSSELNVNALLLGDSALYLCASSQGDRGFSGNTIYFGEGSWLTVV.

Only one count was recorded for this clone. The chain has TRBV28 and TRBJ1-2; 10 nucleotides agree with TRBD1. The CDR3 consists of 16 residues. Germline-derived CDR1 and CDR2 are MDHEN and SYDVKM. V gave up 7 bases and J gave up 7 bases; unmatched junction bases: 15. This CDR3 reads CASNQLGGTGVLGYTF. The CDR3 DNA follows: TGTGCCAGCAACCAACTTGGGGGGACAGGGGTTCTTGGCTACACCTTC.

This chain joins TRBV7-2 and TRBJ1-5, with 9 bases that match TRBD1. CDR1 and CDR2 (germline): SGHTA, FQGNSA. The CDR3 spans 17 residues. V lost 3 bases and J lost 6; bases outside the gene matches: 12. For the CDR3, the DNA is TGTGCCAGCAGCTTTATACCCGGGACAGGGTTCAGTCAGCCCCAGCATTTT. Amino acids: CASSFIPGTGFSQPQHF. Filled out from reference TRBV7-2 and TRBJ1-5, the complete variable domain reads GAGVSQSPSNKVTEKGKDVELRCDPISGHTALYWYRQSLGQGLEFLIYFQGNSAPDKSGLPSDRFSAERTGGSVSTLTIQRTQQEDSAVYLCASSFIPGTGFSQPQHFGDGTRLSIL.

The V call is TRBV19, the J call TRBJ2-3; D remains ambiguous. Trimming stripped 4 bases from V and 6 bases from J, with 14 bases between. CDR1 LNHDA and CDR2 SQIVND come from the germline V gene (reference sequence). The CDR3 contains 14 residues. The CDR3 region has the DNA TGTGCCAGTAGTACAAGAACTCTGTCCGATACGCAGTATTTT. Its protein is CASSTRTLSDTQYF.

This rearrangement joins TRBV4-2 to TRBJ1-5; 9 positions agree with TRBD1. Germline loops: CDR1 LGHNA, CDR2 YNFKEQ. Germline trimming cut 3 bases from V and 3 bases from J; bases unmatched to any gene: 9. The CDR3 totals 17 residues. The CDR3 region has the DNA TGTGCCAGCAGCCAGGGACAGGGAGAGAGCCCCAATCAGCCCCAGCATTTT. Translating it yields CASSQGQGESPNQPQHF.

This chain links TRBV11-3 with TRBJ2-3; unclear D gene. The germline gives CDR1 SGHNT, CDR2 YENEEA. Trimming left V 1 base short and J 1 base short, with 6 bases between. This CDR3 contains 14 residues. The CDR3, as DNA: TGTGCCAGCAGCTTAGGATGGGGCACAGATACGCAGTATTTT. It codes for CASSLGWGTDTQYF.

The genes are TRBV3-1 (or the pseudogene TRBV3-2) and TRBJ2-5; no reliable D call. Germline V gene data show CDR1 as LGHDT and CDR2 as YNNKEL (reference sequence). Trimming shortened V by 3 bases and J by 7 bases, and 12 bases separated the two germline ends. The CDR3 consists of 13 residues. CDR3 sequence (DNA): TGTGCCAGCAGCCAGTCGGGCGTGTGGACCCAGTACTTC. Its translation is CASSQSGVWTQYF.

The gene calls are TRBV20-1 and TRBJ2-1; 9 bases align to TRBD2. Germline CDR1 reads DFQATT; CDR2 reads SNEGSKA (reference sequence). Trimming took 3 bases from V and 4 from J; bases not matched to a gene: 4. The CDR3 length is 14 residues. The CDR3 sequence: CSASGGRVYNEQFF. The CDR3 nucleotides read TGCAGTGCTAGTGGCGGGAGGGTTTACAATGAGCAGTTCTTC.

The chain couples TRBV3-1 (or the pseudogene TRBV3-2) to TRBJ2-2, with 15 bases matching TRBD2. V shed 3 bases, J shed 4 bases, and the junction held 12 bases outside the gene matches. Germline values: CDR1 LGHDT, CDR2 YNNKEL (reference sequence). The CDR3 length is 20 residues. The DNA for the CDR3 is TGTGCCAGCAGCCATATCCACGGACTAGCGGGGGGGCCGCCCACCGGGGAGCTGTTTTTT. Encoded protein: CASSHIHGLAGGPPTGELFF.

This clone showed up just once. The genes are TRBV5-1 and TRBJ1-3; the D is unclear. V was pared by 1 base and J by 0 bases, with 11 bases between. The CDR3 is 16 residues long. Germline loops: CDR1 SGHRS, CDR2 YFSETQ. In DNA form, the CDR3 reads TGCGCCAGCAGCTTGTCGGGCAGCCTCTCTGGAAACACCATATATTTT. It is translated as CASSLSGSLSGNTIYF.

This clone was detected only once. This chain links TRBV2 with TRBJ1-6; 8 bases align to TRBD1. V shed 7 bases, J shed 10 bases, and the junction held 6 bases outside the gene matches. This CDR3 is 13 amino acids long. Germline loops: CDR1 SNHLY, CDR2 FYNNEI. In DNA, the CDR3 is TGTGCCAGCAACAGGGGGTCGGGCTCACCCCTCCACTTT. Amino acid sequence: CASNRGSGSPLHF. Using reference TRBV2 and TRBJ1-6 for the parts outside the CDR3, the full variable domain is EPEVTQTPSHQVTQMGQEVILRCVPISNHLYFYWYRQILGQKVEFLVSFYNNEISEKSEIFDDQFSVERPDGSNFTLKIRSTKLEDSAMYFCASNRGSGSPLHFGNGTRLTVT.

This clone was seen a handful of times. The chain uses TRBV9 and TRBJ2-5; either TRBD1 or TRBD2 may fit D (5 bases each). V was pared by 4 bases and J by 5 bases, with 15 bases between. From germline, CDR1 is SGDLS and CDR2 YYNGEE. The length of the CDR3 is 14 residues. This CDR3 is CASSPPGTGETQYF. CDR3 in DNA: TGTGCCAGCAGCCCACCCGGGACGGGGGAGACCCAGTACTTC.

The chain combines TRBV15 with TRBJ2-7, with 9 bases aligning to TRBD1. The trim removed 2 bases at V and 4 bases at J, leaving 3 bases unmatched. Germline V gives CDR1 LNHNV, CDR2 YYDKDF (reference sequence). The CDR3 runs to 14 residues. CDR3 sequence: CATSRPGQGYEQYF. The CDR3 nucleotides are TGTGCCACCAGCAGACCGGGACAGGGATACGAGCAGTACTTC.

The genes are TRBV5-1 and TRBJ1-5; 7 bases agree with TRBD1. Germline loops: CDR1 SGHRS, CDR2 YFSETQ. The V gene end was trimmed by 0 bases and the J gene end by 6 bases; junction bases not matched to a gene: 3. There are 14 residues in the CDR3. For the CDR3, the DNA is TGCGCCAGCAGCTTGGGCACAGGGGTTCAGCCCCAGCATTTT. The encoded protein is CASSLGTGVQPQHF.

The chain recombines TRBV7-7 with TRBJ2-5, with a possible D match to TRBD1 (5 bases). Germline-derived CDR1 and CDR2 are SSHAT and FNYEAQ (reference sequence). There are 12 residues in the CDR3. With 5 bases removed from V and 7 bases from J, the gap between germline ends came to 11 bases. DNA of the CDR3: TGTGCCAGCAGCCCGGACACGGCGACCCAGTACTTC. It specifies CASSPDTATQYF. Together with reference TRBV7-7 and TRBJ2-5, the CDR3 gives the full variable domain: GAGVSQSPRYKVTKRGQDVTLRCDPISSHATLYWYQQALGQGPEFLTYFNYEAQPDKSGLPSDRFSAERPEGSISTLTIQRTEQRDSAMYRCASSPDTATQYFGPGTRLLVL.

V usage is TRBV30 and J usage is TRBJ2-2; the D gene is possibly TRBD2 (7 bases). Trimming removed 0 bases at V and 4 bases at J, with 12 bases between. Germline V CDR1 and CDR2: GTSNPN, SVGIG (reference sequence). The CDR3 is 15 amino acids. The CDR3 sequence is CAWSVRGARTGELFF. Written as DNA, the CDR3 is TGTGCCTGGAGTGTACGGGGGGCACGCACCGGGGAGCTGTTTTTT.